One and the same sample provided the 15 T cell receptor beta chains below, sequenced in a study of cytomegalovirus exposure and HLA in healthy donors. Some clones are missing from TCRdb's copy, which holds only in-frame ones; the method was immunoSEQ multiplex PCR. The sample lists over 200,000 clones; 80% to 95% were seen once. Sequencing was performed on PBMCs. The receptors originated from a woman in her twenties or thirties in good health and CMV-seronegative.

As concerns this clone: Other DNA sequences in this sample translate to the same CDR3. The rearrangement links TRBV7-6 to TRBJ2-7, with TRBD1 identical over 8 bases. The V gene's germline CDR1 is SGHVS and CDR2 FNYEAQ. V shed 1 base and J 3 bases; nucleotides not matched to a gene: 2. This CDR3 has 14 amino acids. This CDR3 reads CASSLGQGLYEQYF. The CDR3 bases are TGTGCCAGCAGCTTAGGACAGGGGCTCTACGAGCAGTACTTC.

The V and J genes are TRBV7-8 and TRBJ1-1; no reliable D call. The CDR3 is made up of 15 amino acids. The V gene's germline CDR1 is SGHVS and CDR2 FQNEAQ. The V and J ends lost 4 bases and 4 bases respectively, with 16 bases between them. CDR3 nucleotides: TGTGCCAGCAGCTCCCTGACCCAAAGGGTCACTGAAGCTTTCTTT. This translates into CASSSLTQRVTEAFF.

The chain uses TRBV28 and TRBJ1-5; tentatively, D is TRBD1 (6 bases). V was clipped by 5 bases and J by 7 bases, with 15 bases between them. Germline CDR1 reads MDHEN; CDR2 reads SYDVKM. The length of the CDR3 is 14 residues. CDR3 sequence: CASSPIQGTQPQHF. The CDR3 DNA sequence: TGTGCCAGCAGTCCGATACAGGGAACCCAGCCCCAGCATTTT.

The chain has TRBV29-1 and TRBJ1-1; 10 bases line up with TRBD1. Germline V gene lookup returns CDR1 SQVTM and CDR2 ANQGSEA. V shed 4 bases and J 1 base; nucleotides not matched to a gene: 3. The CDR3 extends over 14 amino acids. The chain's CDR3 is CSVAGTGANTEAFF. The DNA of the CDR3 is TGCAGCGTTGCCGGGACAGGGGCGAACACTGAAGCTTTCTTT. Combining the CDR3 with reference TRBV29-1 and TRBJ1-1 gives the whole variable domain SAVISQKPSRDICQRGTSLTIQCQVDSQVTMMFWYRQQPGQSLTLIATANQGSEATYESGFVIDKFPISRPNLTFSTLTVSNMSPEDSSIYLCSVAGTGANTEAFFGQGTRLTVV.

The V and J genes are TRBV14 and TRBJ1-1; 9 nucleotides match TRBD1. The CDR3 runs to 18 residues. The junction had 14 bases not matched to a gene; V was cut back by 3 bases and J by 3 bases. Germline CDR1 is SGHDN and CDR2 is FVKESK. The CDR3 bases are TGTGCCAGCAGCCACCTCCCCGGATATACAGGGGGCCACACTGAAGCTTTCTTT. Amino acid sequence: CASSHLPGYTGGHTEAFF.

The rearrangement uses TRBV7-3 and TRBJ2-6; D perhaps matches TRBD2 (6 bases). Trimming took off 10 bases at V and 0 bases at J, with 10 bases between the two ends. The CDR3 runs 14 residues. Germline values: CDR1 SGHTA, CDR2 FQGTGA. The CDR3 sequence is CATGEVSGANVLTF. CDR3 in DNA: TGTGCCACGGGGGAGGTCTCTGGGGCCAACGTCCTGACTTTC. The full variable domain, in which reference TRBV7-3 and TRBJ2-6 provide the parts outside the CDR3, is GAGVSQTPSNKVTEKGKYVELRCDPISGHTALYWYRQSLGQGPEFLIYFQGTGAADDSGLPNDRFFAVRPEGSVSTLKIQRTERGDSAVYLCATGEVSGANVLTFGAGSRLTVL.

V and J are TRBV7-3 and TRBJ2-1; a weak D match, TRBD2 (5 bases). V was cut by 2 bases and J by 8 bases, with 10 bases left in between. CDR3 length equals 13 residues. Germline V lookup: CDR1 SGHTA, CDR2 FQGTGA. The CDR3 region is CASSLGSIHEQFF. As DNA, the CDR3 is TGTGCCAGCAGCTTAGGGAGTATTCATGAGCAGTTCTTC.

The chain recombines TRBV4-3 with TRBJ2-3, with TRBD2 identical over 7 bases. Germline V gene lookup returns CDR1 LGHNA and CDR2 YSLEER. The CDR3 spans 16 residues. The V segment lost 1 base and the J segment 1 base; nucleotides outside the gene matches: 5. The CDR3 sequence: CASSQARTSGTDTQYF. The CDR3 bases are TGCGCCAGCAGCCAAGCCCGGACTAGTGGCACAGATACGCAGTATTTT.

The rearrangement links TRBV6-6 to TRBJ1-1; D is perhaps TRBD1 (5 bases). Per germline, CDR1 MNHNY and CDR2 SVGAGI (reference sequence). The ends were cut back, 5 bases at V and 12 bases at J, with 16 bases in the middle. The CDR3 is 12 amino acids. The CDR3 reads CASSHRTWAPFF. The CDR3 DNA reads TGTGCCAGCAGTCACCGGACATGGGCCCCTTTCTTT.

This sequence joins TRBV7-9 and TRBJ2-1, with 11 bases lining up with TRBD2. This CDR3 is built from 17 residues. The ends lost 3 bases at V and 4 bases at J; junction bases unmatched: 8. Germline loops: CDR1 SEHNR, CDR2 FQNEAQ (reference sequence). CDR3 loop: CASSFVAGGPLYNEQFF. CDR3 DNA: TGTGCCAGCAGCTTTGTAGCGGGAGGGCCCTTGTACAATGAGCAGTTCTTC.

CDR3 residues: CASIADRGQETQYF. The CDR3 DNA reads as TGTGCCAGCATCGCGGACAGGGGTCAAGAGACCCAGTACTTC. The gene calls are TRBV6-5 and TRBJ2-5; 9 bases map to TRBD1. The ends lost 7 bases at V and 2 bases at J; junction bases unmatched: 5. This CDR3 has 14 amino acids. Germline loops: CDR1 MNHEY, CDR2 SVGAGI.

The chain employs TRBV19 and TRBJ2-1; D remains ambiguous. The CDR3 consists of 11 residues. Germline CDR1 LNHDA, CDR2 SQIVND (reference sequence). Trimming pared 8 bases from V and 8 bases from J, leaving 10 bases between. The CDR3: CASGPGDEQFF. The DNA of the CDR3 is TGTGCCAGTGGCCCAGGCGATGAGCAGTTCTTC.

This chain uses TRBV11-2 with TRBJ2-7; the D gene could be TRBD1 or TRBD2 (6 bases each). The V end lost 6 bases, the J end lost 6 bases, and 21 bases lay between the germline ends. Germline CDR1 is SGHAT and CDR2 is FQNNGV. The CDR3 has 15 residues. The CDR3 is CASRAVGGATREQYF. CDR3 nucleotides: TGTGCCAGCAGAGCCGTCGGGGGCGCGACTCGCGAGCAGTACTTC.

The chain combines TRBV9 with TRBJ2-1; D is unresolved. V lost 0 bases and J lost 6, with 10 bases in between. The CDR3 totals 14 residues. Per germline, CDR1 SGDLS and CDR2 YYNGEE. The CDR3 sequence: CASSVGSSSNEQFF. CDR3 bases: TGTGCCAGCAGCGTAGGGAGCTCTAGCAATGAGCAGTTCTTC.

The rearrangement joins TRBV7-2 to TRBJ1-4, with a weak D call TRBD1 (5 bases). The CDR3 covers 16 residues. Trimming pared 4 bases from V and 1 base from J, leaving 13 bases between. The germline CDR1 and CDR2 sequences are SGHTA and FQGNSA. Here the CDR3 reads CASSSGRGGTNEKLFF. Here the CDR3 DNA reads TGTGCCAGCAGCTCGGGACGGGGCGGAACTAATGAAAAACTGTTTTTT.